This T cell receptor beta chain was found in a study of molecular identifiers for immune sequencing clone quantification. Study conclusions and caveats: Clones above 20 RNA copies contained over 98% of effector molecules but under 1% of naive ones. Spiked Jurkat TCR RNA originating from one cell could reportedly be identified amid more than 950,000 naive cells.

This clonotype was seen a few times. Its matching antigen is unknown. Previously described methods and listed TCR primers were used for bulk TCR libraries. MiXCR was run by TCRdb on the PCR reads, yielding one entry per CDR3 protein. The profile shows roughly 300,000 distinct CDR3 sequences, roughly 24% of them singletons. V was pared by 0 bases and J by 6 bases, with 12 bases between. Germline CDR1 is LGHNA and CDR2 is YSLEER. The CDR3 has 15 amino acids. Preparation of naive CD8 libraries involved roughly 18,000 to 1,100,000 sorted cells and 10%, 30% or 50% RNA. The sequencing sample was made of naive CD8+ T cells from blood, with Jurkat cell RNA spiked in. Sample subset: FACS-sorted CD8+CD4-CCR7+CD45RA+ naive T cells. The clonotype comes from a human donor in good health. Some libraries in this study had Jurkat cell RNA spiked in. The chain employs TRBV4-3 and TRBJ1-5; possible D gene TRBD1, 6 bases. The CDR3 DNA reads as TGCGCCAGCAGCCAAGATAAGGGGGAGATTCAGCCCCAGCATTTT. It encodes CASSQDKGEIQPQHF.